This T cell receptor (beta chain) is from a study of T-cell memory formation after mild COVID-19. TCRdb reprocessed the 5' RACE reads via MiXCR and lists one record per CDR3 protein. Of roughly 320,000 distinct CDR3 sequences listed, 25% to 30% are singletons. Broader study findings: The study found contracting CD4+ clones mainly in CM and EM and contracting CD8+ clones in EMRA.

This clonotype was observed a handful of times. Its antigen is not known. Germline V gene data show CDR1 as SGHTA and CDR2 as FQGTGA. The CDR3 sequence is 15 residues long. V was cut by 5 bases and J by 5 bases, with 17 bases left in between. The receptor was derived from an adult woman who had mild COVID-19 (a few samples of this study predate the infection). Cell type and time point are not known. This rearrangement joins TRBV7-3 to TRBJ2-3; D unclear. Material: PBMCs or a T cell subset sorted from them (not recorded which). CDR3 bases: TGTGCCAGCAGCCCCCTCCCGGGTGCAATAGATACGCAGTATTTT. It encodes CASSPLPGAIDTQYF.